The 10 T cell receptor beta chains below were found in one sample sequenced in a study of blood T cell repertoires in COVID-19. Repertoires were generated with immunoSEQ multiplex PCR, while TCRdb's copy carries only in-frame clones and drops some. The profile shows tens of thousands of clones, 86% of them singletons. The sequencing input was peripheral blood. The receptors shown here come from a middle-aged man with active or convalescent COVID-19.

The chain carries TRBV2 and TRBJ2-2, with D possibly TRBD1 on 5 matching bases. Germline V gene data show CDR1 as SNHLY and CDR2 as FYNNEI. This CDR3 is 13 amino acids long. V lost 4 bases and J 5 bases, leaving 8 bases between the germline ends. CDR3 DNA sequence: TGTGCCAGCAGTGTGGGGCTGACCGGGGAGCTGTTTTTT. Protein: CASSVGLTGELFF.

CDR3 sequence: CASTSGTPATQYF. In nucleotides, the CDR3 is TGCGCCAGCACCAGCGGGACTCCAGCCACCCAGTACTTC. The rearrangement links TRBV4-1 to TRBJ2-5; 7 nucleotides line up with TRBD2. V shed 7 bases and J 8 bases; nucleotides not matched to a gene: 10. Germline values: CDR1 MGHRA, CDR2 YSYEKL. The CDR3 extends over 13 amino acids.

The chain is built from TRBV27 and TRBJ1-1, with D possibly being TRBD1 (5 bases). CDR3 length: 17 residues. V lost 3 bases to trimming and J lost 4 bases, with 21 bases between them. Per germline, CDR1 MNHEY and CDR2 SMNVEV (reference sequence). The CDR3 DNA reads TGTGCCAGCAGTTTTTCAACGGGTCGGCCCGGGGGCACTGAAGCTTTCTTT. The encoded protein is CASSFSTGRPGGTEAFF.

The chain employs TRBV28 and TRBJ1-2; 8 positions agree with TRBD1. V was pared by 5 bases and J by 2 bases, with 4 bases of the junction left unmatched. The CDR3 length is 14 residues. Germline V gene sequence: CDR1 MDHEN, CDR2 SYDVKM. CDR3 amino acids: CASSPQGGNYGYTF. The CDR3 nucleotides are TGTGCCAGCAGTCCACAGGGGGGGAACTATGGCTACACCTTC.

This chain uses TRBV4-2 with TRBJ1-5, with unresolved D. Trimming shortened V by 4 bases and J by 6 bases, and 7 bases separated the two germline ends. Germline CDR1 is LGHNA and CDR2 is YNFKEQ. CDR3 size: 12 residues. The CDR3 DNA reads TGTGCCAGCAGCCGGGCTGGTCAGCCCCAGCATTTT. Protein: CASSRAGQPQHF.

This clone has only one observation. CDR3 DNA: TGCGCCAGCAGTGAGTCCCCTCTAGCGGGGGGACAAAATGAGCAGTTCTTC. Translated: CASSESPLAGGQNEQFF. The chain uses TRBV10-1 and TRBJ2-1; 11 bases are shared with TRBD2. CDR1 is WNHNN and CDR2 is SYGVQD in the germline V gene (reference sequence). Germline trimming cut 0 bases from V and 7 bases from J; bases unmatched to any gene: 8. CDR3 length: 17 amino acids.

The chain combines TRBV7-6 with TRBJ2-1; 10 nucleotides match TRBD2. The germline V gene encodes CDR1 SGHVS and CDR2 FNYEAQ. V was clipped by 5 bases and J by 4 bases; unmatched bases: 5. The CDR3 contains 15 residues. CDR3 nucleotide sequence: TGTGCCAGCAGCGGAAGCGGGGGGGTTTACAATGAGCAGTTCTTC. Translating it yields CASSGSGGVYNEQFF.

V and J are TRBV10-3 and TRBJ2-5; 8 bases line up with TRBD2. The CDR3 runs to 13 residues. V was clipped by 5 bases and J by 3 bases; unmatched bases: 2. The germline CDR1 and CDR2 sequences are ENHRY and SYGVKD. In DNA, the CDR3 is TGTGCCATCAGTTCAGCGGGGGAAGAGACCCAGTACTTC. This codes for CAISSAGEETQYF.

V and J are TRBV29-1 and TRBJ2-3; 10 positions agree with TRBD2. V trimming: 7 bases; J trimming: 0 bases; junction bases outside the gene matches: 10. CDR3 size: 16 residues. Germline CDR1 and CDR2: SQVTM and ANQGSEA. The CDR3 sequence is CSANYPLAGSTDTQYF. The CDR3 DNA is TGCAGCGCAAACTACCCACTAGCGGGGAGCACAGATACGCAGTATTTT.

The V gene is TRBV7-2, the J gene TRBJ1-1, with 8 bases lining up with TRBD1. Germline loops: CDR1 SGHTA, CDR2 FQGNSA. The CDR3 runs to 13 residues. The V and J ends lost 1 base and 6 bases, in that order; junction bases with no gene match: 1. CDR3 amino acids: CASSLEDRAEAFF. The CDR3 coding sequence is TGTGCCAGCAGCTTAGAGGACAGGGCTGAAGCTTTCTTT.